A single sample is the source of the 29 T cell receptor beta chains below, sequenced in a study of early T cells in non-severe SARS-CoV-2 infection. TCRdb passed the 5' RACE reads through MiXCR, listing each CDR3 protein once. This sample has 65,000 to 70,000 distinct CDR3 sequences, with approximately 12% found just once. The sequencing sample was made of whole blood. These TCRs come from an adult who was a healthcare worker with PCR-confirmed SARS-CoV-2 infection or an uninfected control (not recorded which).

In its sample, this clonotype was seen many times. The V call is TRBV18, the J call TRBJ1-1; D is possibly TRBD1 (6 bases). V gave up 4 bases and J gave up 1 base, with 13 bases separating them. CDR1 is KGHSH and CDR2 is LQKENI in the germline V gene. The CDR3 totals 15 residues. The CDR3 loop reads CASSLQGPSNTEAFF. The CDR3 region has the DNA TGTGCCAGCTCACTACAGGGCCCCTCGAACACTGAAGCTTTCTTT.

V and J are TRBV7-2 and TRBJ2-1; D could derive from TRBD1 or TRBD2 (6 bases each). Germline CDR1 reads SGHTA; CDR2 reads FQGNSA. CDR3 length: 15 residues. Trimming pared 4 bases from V and 0 bases from J, leaving 10 bases between. This chain's CDR3 is CASSWEDSSYNEQFF. DNA for the CDR3: TGTGCCAGCAGCTGGGAGGACAGCTCCTACAATGAGCAGTTCTTC.

The chain uses TRBV7-9 and TRBJ1-1; D uncertain. CDR1 and CDR2 (germline): SEHNR, FQNEAQ (reference sequence). The CDR3 loop spans 14 amino acids. Trimming pared 2 bases from V and 6 bases from J, leaving 13 bases between. CDR3: CASSLPTAVSEAFF. The CDR3 DNA reads TGTGCCAGCAGCTTACCAACTGCGGTTTCTGAAGCTTTCTTT.

This clonotype was recorded many times. The chain employs TRBV2 and TRBJ1-6; no reliable D call. CDR1 is SNHLY and CDR2 is FYNNEI in the germline V gene. The V and J ends lost 10 bases and 0 bases respectively, with 13 bases between them. This CDR3 is built from 15 residues. Here the CDR3 reads CATKEGSSYNSPLHF. Here the CDR3 DNA reads TGTGCCACTAAGGAAGGGAGCTCCTATAATTCACCCCTCCACTTT.

V usage is TRBV4-1 and J usage is TRBJ1-1, with D unresolved. The V gene's germline CDR1 is MGHRA and CDR2 YSYEKL. V dropped 0 bases and J dropped 1 base, with 9 bases sitting between them. The length of the CDR3 is 15 residues. CDR3 residues: CASSQDGLENTEAFF. The CDR3 DNA is TGCGCCAGCAGCCAAGATGGCCTGGAGAACACTGAAGCTTTCTTT.

The table lists this clonotype with many counts. The gene calls are TRBV12-3 or TRBV12-4 and TRBJ2-1; 12 bases line up with TRBD2. The CDR3 is made up of 15 amino acids. V was pared by 8 bases and J by 4 bases, with 6 bases of the junction left unmatched. The CDR3 DNA follows: TGTGCCAGCTCCCCCGGGACTAGCGGGTACAATGAGCAGTTCTTC. It codes for CASSPGTSGYNEQFF.

DNA of the CDR3: TGTGCCAGCAGCTTAAACTCCGGATCTAGCACAGATACGCAGTATTTT. It yields the protein CASSLNSGSSTDTQYF. The chain carries TRBV7-3 and TRBJ2-3; D unclear. The V gene lost 1 base and the J gene lost 0 bases, with 11 bases spanning the gap. Germline V gene sequence: CDR1 SGHTA, CDR2 FQGTGA. The CDR3 totals 16 residues. Filled out from reference TRBV7-3 and TRBJ2-3, the complete variable domain reads GAGVSQTPSNKVTEKGKYVELRCDPISGHTALYWYRQSLGQGPEFLIYFQGTGAADDSGLPNDRFFAVRPEGSVSTLKIQRTERGDSAVYLCASSLNSGSSTDTQYFGPGTRLTVL.

The gene calls are TRBV18 and TRBJ2-7, with 8 bases matching TRBD1. In germline, CDR1 is KGHSH, CDR2 LQKENI. The CDR3 is 14 amino acids. With 6 bases clipped from V and 2 bases from J, the junction kept 6 bases outside the gene matches. The CDR3 sequence: CASSPGQAPYEQYF. The CDR3 nucleotides are TGTGCCAGCTCGCCGGGACAGGCCCCCTACGAGCAGTACTTC. The full variable domain, in which reference TRBV18 and TRBJ2-7 provide the parts outside the CDR3, is NAGVMQNPRHLVRRRGQEARLRCSPMKGHSHVYWYRQLPEEGLKFMVYLQKENIIDESGMPKERFSAEFPKEGPSILRIQQVVRGDSAAYFCASSPGQAPYEQYFGPGTRLTVT.

This clonotype occurred a few times. This chain uses TRBV20-1 with TRBJ1-4; TRBD1 aligns across 7 bases. V trimming: 1 base; J trimming: 5 bases; junction bases outside the gene matches: 7. In germline, CDR1 is DFQATT, CDR2 SNEGSKA (reference sequence). The CDR3 contains 15 residues. The chain's CDR3 is CSARVGQGENEKLFF. DNA of the CDR3: TGCAGTGCTAGAGTTGGGCAGGGGGAGAATGAAAAACTGTTTTTT.

This clonotype was detected ten times or more. The CDR3 protein is CASRGVRYEQYF. The CDR3 DNA reads as TGTGCCAGCAGGGGAGTTAGGTACGAGCAGTACTTC. The genes are TRBV2 and TRBJ2-7, with D possibly matching TRBD2 (5 bases). This CDR3 region has 12 residues. Trimming took off 6 bases at V and 4 bases at J, with 10 bases between the two ends. Germline CDR1 SNHLY, CDR2 FYNNEI.

This sequence joins TRBV6-1 and TRBJ1-2; D is possibly TRBD1 (5 bases). CDR3 length equals 15 residues. Germline V gene data show CDR1 as MNHNS and CDR2 as SASEGT. Trimming shortened V by 7 bases and J by 2 bases, and 17 bases separated the two germline ends. CDR3 coding DNA: TGTGCCAGCAACGAAAAGACAGTCTTAAACTATGGCTACACCTTC. This translates into CASNEKTVLNYGYTF.

The sample holds a few counts of this clonotype. CDR3 in amino acids: CASSLVPGFLAGVAGELFF. The CDR3 nucleotides are TGTGCCAGCAGCTTAGTTCCGGGTTTCCTAGCGGGGGTCGCCGGGGAGCTGTTTTTT. The rearrangement links TRBV11-2 to TRBJ2-2; 10 bases are shared with TRBD2. Germline V gene sequence: CDR1 SGHAT, CDR2 FQNNGV. The CDR3 has 19 amino acids. The trim removed 1 base at V and 6 bases at J, leaving 14 bases unmatched.

This clonotype occurred many times. The chain employs TRBV12-2 and TRBJ2-3; the table's D call, TRBD1, was not checked against the DNA. TRBV12-2 counts as a pseudogene. The CDR3 runs to 14 residues. In nucleotides, the CDR3 is TGTGCAAGTCGCCTCCGACGGCCCCCAGATACGCAGTATTTT. Translation gives CASRLRRPPDTQYF.

This clonotype was detected only a few times. J is TRBJ1-2 and V is TRBV10-2, with D unresolved. CDR1 and CDR2 from the germline V gene are WSHSY and SAAADI. This CDR3 has 14 residues. Trimming took off 2 bases at V and 8 bases at J, with 15 bases between the two ends. The CDR3 sequence: CASSEAPMGGGYTF. DNA of the CDR3: TGCGCCAGCAGTGAGGCCCCGATGGGCGGGGGCTACACCTTC.

The chain employs TRBV7-6 and TRBJ2-3; D may be TRBD1 (6 bases). The ends were cut back, 5 bases at V and 4 bases at J, with 13 bases in the middle. Germline-derived CDR1 and CDR2 are SGHVS and FNYEAQ. The CDR3 contains 14 residues. The CDR3 DNA reads as TGTGCCAGCAGCCCCTACACAGGGCCAGATACGCAGTATTTT. Translated: CASSPYTGPDTQYF.

V and J are TRBV10-3 and TRBJ2-3; D unresolved. The CDR3 has 13 residues. CDR1 is ENHRY, CDR2 SYGVKD, per germline. V was cut by 0 bases and J by 2 bases, with 3 bases left in between. For the CDR3, the DNA is TGTGCCATCAGTGAGTCTACCACAGATACGCAGTATTTT. Encoded protein: CAISESTTDTQYF.

The V call is TRBV9, the J call TRBJ2-5, with a possible D match to TRBD1 (6 bases). There are 15 residues in the CDR3. Germline CDR1 and CDR2: SGDLS and YYNGEE. Trimming left V 4 bases short and J 1 base short, with 14 bases between. CDR3 sequence (DNA): TGTGCCAGCAGCCCGTCGACAGGCTCCCAAGAGACCCAGTACTTC. Translation: CASSPSTGSQETQYF.

The CDR3 nucleotides read TGTGCCAGCATACCTATTAGCGGGGGGCTTCGCTACGAGCAGTACTTC. Translating gives CASIPISGGLRYEQYF. The chain carries TRBV7-2 and TRBJ2-7, with TRBD2 identical over 10 bases. The V and J ends lost 7 bases and 3 bases, in that order; junction bases with no gene match: 12. The CDR3 covers 16 residues. Germline V gene data show CDR1 as SGHTA and CDR2 as FQGNSA.

Only a few counts were recorded for this clonotype. The CDR3 protein is CSVNFRSDEQFF. The CDR3 DNA sequence: TGCAGCGTTAATTTTAGGTCCGATGAGCAGTTCTTC. The chain has TRBV29-1 and TRBJ2-1; the D is unclear. CDR1 is SQVTM, CDR2 ANQGSEA, per germline. The CDR3 has 12 residues. Trimming removed 5 bases at V and 8 bases at J, with 13 bases between.

This clonotype was seen only a few times. The chain has TRBV9 and TRBJ2-2; 7 positions match TRBD1. Germline CDR1 reads SGDLS; CDR2 reads YYNGEE. After removal of 3 bases from V and 1 base from J, the junction contained 3 bases not matched to a gene. The CDR3 spans 15 residues. The CDR3 nucleotides read TGTGCCAGCAGCGCCAGACAGGGGAACACCGGGGAGCTGTTTTTT. As protein: CASSARQGNTGELFF.

The chain uses TRBV7-2 and TRBJ1-2; D may be TRBD1 (5 bases). The CDR3 extends over 16 amino acids. V shed 5 bases and J shed 5 bases, with 21 bases lying between them. Germline values: CDR1 SGHTA, CDR2 FQGNSA. CDR3 region: CASSLTGTSTDYGYTF. As DNA, the CDR3 is TGTGCCAGCAGCCTGACCGGGACTTCCACAGATTATGGCTACACCTTC.

This clonotype was seen only a few times. V gene TRBV12-3 or TRBV12-4 combines with J gene TRBJ2-4; D gene uncertain. This CDR3 comprises 18 residues. V gave up 2 bases and J gave up 3 bases, with 20 bases separating them. The DNA for the CDR3 is TGTGCCAGCAGTTTAATAGGGATCACGTCCGAAGTCAAAAACATTCAGTACTTC. It yields the protein CASSLIGITSEVKNIQYF.

In its sample, this clonotype was seen many times. The chain joins TRBV7-8 to TRBJ2-7; weak D call: TRBD2 (5 bases). The CDR3 spans 13 residues. V lost 4 bases and J 3 bases, leaving 10 bases between the germline ends. Germline CDR1 SGHVS, CDR2 FQNEAQ. In DNA, the CDR3 is TGTGCCAGCAGCTCTCGGGATAACTACGAGCAGTACTTC. Protein sequence: CASSSRDNYEQYF.

In its sample, this clonotype was seen a few times. The V gene is TRBV6-6, the J gene TRBJ2-7, with D hard to call. V was pared by 6 bases and J by 2 bases, with 5 bases between. The length of the CDR3 is 11 residues. Germline V gives CDR1 MNHNY, CDR2 SVGAGI (reference sequence). CDR3 in amino acids: CASSRTYEQYF. The DNA of the CDR3 is TGTGCCAGCAGCAGAACCTACGAGCAGTACTTC.

The rearrangement uses TRBV11-2 and TRBJ2-1; D gene unclear. The V end was cut by 3 bases, the J end by 2 bases, with 8 bases between. This CDR3 has 14 amino acids. CDR1 SGHAT and CDR2 FQNNGV come from the germline V gene. CDR3 DNA: TGTGCCAGCAGCTTGGCAGAACCCTACAATGAGCAGTTCTTC. This codes for CASSLAEPYNEQFF.

This clonotype showed up many times. V usage is TRBV2 and J usage is TRBJ2-7, with 15 bases matching TRBD2. Germline V gene data show CDR1 as SNHLY and CDR2 as FYNNEI. The CDR3 has 17 amino acids. After removal of 1 base from V and 2 bases from J, the junction contained 3 bases not matched to a gene. The CDR3 loop reads CASSEDRTSGGAYEQYF. In DNA, the CDR3 is TGTGCCAGCAGTGAAGACCGGACTAGCGGGGGGGCCTACGAGCAGTACTTC.

This clonotype appeared a few times. The chain joins TRBV29-1 to TRBJ1-2, with D maybe TRBD1 (5 bases). Germline lookup yields CDR1 SQVTM and CDR2 ANQGSEA. The ends were cut back, 6 bases at V and 3 bases at J, with 17 bases in the middle. This CDR3 is 14 amino acids long. The CDR3 reads CSVEVDSYYYGYTF. Written as DNA, the CDR3 is TGCAGCGTGGAGGTCGACAGCTACTACTATGGCTACACCTTC.

This clonotype has a handful of counts. Here the CDR3 reads CSASRGTEAFF. The CDR3 nucleotides are TGCAGTGCTAGCCGGGGCACTGAAGCTTTCTTT. The chain couples TRBV20-1 to TRBJ1-1; D gene unclear. This CDR3 comprises 11 residues. CDR1 and CDR2 (germline): DFQATT, SNEGSKA (reference sequence). The V end was cut by 3 bases, the J end by 4 bases, with 6 bases between.

The chain is built from TRBV27 and TRBJ2-2, with D tentatively TRBD2 (6 bases). Germline-derived CDR1 and CDR2 are MNHEY and SMNVEV (reference sequence). The CDR3 runs to 16 residues. The germline V and J ends were trimmed by 10 bases and 4 bases, with 22 bases remaining between them. The CDR3 here is CATGGGNPTSTGELFF. The DNA for the CDR3 is TGTGCCACCGGGGGTGGAAACCCAACGAGCACCGGGGAGCTGTTTTTT.